This TCR beta chain stems from a study of regulatory T cells in long-lasting Graves disease. The germline V gene has CDR1 SNHLY and CDR2 FYNNEI. This CDR3 contains 13 residues. Trimming pared 10 bases from V and 5 bases from J, leaving 15 bases between. This clonotype was found many times. Arm-PCR of CDR3 regions with iRepertoire HTBI primers generated TCR beta libraries. Methods used by the authors: Around 59 TRBV and some 15 TRBJ segments were identified across samples. Each CDR3 protein is one row after TCRdb ran MiXCR on the multiplex PCR reads. What appears here as the V and J calls and clone size reflects TCRdb's work, not the paper's. The data hold roughly 500,000 distinct CDR3 sequences, with around 15% observed a single time. Time point: newly diagnosed GD, antithyroid drugs for less than 3 months. From RNA extracted from PBMCs, the TCR library was made. This same sample was also taken into another study, of T cells in Graves' hyperthyroidism and ophthalmopathy. That work adds: When ophthalmopathy did not progress within 18 months, Graves' hyperthyroidism was considered stable. Every diagnosis used clinical symptoms, serum thyroxine and TRAb, thyroid ultrasound and orbital computed tomography.

The sample was peripheral blood mononuclear cells (PBMCs), taken at new diagnosis, from a patient treated with antithyroid drugs. The TCR sequence derives from a woman between 50 and 59 years old with Graves disease. V is TRBV2 and J is TRBJ2-1, with a weak D call TRBD1 (6 bases). CDR3 protein: CATVLDRNNEQFF. DNA of the CDR3: TGTGCCACAGTCCTGGACAGAAACAATGAGCAGTTCTTC.